This TCR beta chain was obtained from a study of cytomegalovirus exposure and HLA in healthy donors. About the study: It was reported in a later analysis that the same platform had been used for the roughly 130 validation repertoires as for the 550 to 750 first-cohort repertoires. Study outcomes and limitations: Cytomegalovirus-associated TCR beta chains were listed, numbering 150 to 200. According to a subsequent analysis, TCR clusters from the first cohort were inclined to appear together in the 120 or so validation repertoires.

A note on this clone: Its cognate antigen is unknown.

This CDR3 spans 12 amino acids. Unmatched junction bases numbered 4, after V lost 5 bases and J lost 7 bases. In germline, CDR1 is SGHTA, CDR2 FQGNSA. Profiled with immunoSEQ multiplex PCR; TCRdb holds only in-frame clones, not every one. The data contain under 200,000 clones, 84% of them singletons. Specimen: PBMCs. This TCR derives from a man in his late teens or twenties in good health and CMV-seropositive. The chain couples TRBV7-2 to TRBJ1-1; 7 nucleotides agree with TRBD1. The CDR3 region is CASSPRGREAFF. The DNA of the CDR3 is TGTGCCAGCAGCCCAAGGGGGCGTGAAGCTTTCTTT.